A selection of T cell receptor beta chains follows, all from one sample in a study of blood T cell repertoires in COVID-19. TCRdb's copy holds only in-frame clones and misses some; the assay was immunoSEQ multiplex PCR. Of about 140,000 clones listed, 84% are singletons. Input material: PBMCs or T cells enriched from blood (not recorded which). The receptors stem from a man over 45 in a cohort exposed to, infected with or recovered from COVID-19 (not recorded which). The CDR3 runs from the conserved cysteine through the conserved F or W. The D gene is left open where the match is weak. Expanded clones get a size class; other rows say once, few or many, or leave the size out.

CDR3: CASSLGGTKNIQYF; DNA: TGTGCCAGCAGTTTGGGAGGGACTAAAAACATTCAGTACTTC; V: TRBV28; D: TRBD2; size: once; length: 14; J: TRBJ2-4
CDR3: CASSLTGSGYTF; DNA: TGTGCCAGCAGCCTGACAGGGTCTGGCTACACCTTC; V: TRBV7-8; D: TRBD1; size: -; length: 12; J: TRBJ1-2
CDR3: CASSLAEEGRQYF; DNA: TGTGCCAGCAGCTTAGCAGAGGAGGGTAGGCAGTACTTC; V: TRBV7-9; D: -; size: -; length: 13; J: TRBJ2-7
CDR3: CASSGGNGLTDTQYF; DNA: TGCGCCAGCAGCGGGGGGAACGGACTCACAGATACGCAGTATTTT; V: TRBV5-1; D: -; size: -; length: 15; J: TRBJ2-3
CDR3: CASSPADRNTEAFF; DNA: TGCGCCAGCAGCCCAGCGGACAGGAACACTGAAGCTTTCTTT; V: TRBV4-1; D: -; size: few; length: 14; J: TRBJ1-1
CDR3: CASSLMLGGDYGYTF; DNA: TGTGCCAGCAGCTTAATGTTAGGGGGGGACTATGGCTACACCTTC; V: TRBV7-9; D: -; size: -; length: 15; J: TRBJ1-2
CDR3: CASSPRVPGTGHQETQYF; DNA: TGTGCCAGTAGTCCCCGGGTTCCGGGGACAGGCCACCAAGAGACCCAGTACTTC; V: TRBV19; D: TRBD1; size: -; length: 18; J: TRBJ2-5
CDR3: CATSESRGRGDTGELFF; DNA: TGTGCCACCAGTGAAAGCAGGGGGCGCGGGGACACCGGGGAGCTGTTTTTT; V: TRBV24-1; D: TRBD1; size: -; length: 17; J: TRBJ2-2
CDR3: CASSLENRGSSYNEQFF; DNA: TGTGCCAGCAGCTTAGAGAATCGCGGAAGCTCCTACAATGAGCAGTTCTTC; V: TRBV11-3; D: -; size: -; length: 17; J: TRBJ2-1
CDR3: CASSPGLNEQFF; DNA: TGTGCCAGCAGCCCAGGGTTAAATGAGCAGTTCTTC; V: TRBV5-5; D: -; size: -; length: 12; J: TRBJ2-1
CDR3: CASSLVDRGPSGNTIYF; DNA: TGCGCCAGCAGCTTGGTTGACAGGGGGCCGTCTGGAAACACCATATATTTT; V: TRBV5-1; D: TRBD1; size: -; length: 17; J: TRBJ1-3
CDR3: CASSPGTPRYEQYF; DNA: TGTGCCAGCAGCCCTGGGACACCCCGCTACGAGCAGTACTTC; V: TRBV5-5; D: -; size: -; length: 14; J: TRBJ2-7
CDR3: CSVELPDRVHGRKTQYF; DNA: TGCAGCGTTGAGCTACCGGACAGGGTGCACGGGCGGAAAACGCAGTATTTT; V: TRBV29-1; D: TRBD1; size: once; length: 17; J: TRBJ2-3
CDR3: CASSVGGLDPYNEQFF; DNA: TGTGCCAGCAGCGTTGGTGGCCTAGACCCATACAATGAGCAGTTCTTC; V: TRBV5-4; D: -; size: -; length: 16; J: TRBJ2-1